Sequencing of this TCR beta chain was carried out in a study of vaccination and CD4 T cells after COVID-19. In the study overall: Post-vaccine sampling followed dose two by a median about 69 days (range 14 to 241).

Time point denoted: late sampling 161 to 241 days after vaccination in a few convalescent patients. Using its own MiXCR run on the PCR reads, TCRdb lists one record per CDR3 protein. Here the sample spans some 29,000 distinct CDR3 sequences, approximately 51% being singletons. Per germline, CDR1 MDHEN and CDR2 SYDVKM. The CDR3 is 17 residues long. The V end was cut by 6 bases, the J end by 0 bases, with 21 bases between. This sequence was found in a human donor who had recovered from COVID-19. The sample in question was CD4+ T cells from blood, obtained about 7 months after SARS-CoV-2 vaccination. V is TRBV28 and J is TRBJ2-7, with D perhaps matching TRBD2 (6 bases). CDR3 protein: CASRRPTIADYSYEQYF. CDR3 DNA: TGTGCCAGCAGGCGCCCTACCATAGCGGATTACTCCTACGAGCAGTACTTC. The complete variable domain, with remaining parts taken from reference TRBV28 and TRBJ2-7, reads DVKVTQSSRYLVKRTGEKVFLECVQDMDHENMFWYRQDPGLGLRLIYFSYDVKMKEKGDIPEGYSVSREKKERFSLILESASTNQTSMYLCASRRPTIADYSYEQYFGPGTRLTVT.